This T cell receptor beta chain was recorded in a study of blood T cell repertoires in COVID-19. The length of the CDR3 is 15 residues. The V gene lost 5 bases and the J gene lost 2 bases, with 10 bases spanning the gap. The germline V gene has CDR1 MNHNS and CDR2 SASEGT. Repertoires were generated with immunoSEQ multiplex PCR, while TCRdb's copy carries only in-frame clones and drops some. The table shows some 110,000 clones, with 85% to 90% occurring only once. The chain couples TRBV6-1 to TRBJ2-6; TRBD1 is a possible D gene (6 bases). This TCR derives from a man between 65 and 85 years old who had recovered from COVID-19. The sequencing sample was made of peripheral blood. This CDR3 reads CASSFTGTGANVLTF. The CDR3 DNA reads as TGTGCCAGCAGTTTTACAGGGACTGGGGCCAACGTCCTGACTTTC.